This T cell receptor (beta chain) was identified in a study of long-term antiretroviral therapy in people with HIV. Between the trimmed V and J ends, which lost 7 bases and 0 bases, there was a span of 15 bases. Germline CDR1 reads SNHLY; CDR2 reads FYNNEI. There are 16 residues in the CDR3. Survey level was the resolution at which the v3.0 immunoSEQ assay ran. Libraries were prepared by immunoSEQ multiplex PCR; TCRdb keeps only in-frame clonotypes and omits some of them. In the table there are over 30,000 clones, about three quarters of which are singletons. Every HIV-positive participant received treatment in the United States. Roughly 1-10 million cryopreserved PBMC were held in samples before DNA extraction.

The input for sequencing was unsorted PBMCs, taken 3.1 years after starting antiretroviral therapy. V and J are TRBV2 and TRBJ1-4; D unclear. This TCR derives from a woman in her 50s with HIV. The CDR3 bases are TGTGCCAGCAAAAGACAAAGAGGAGCAACTAATGAAAAACTGTTTTTT. This gives the protein CASKRQRGATNEKLFF.